This T cell receptor (beta chain) was observed in a study of T-cell reconstitution after alpha-beta-depleted transplantation in children. For TCRbeta, the library was prepared with unique molecular identifiers. TCRdb processed the PCR reads anew with MiXCR; each CDR3 protein has one entry. Among around 200,000 distinct CDR3 sequences, 6% to 7% were seen once, and the ten largest hold 3% to 3.5%. The V gene lost 5 bases and the J gene lost 7 bases, with 9 bases spanning the gap. CDR1 DFQATT and CDR2 SNEGSKA come from the germline V gene (reference sequence). CDR3 size: 12 residues. At least ten counts were recorded for this clonotype.

The material was PBMCs from the stem cell graft donor, obtained from the stem cell graft. This TCR was sampled from a human donor who donated a stem cell graft to a child with Wiskott-Aldrich syndrome. This chain joins TRBV20-1 and TRBJ1-6; weak D call: TRBD1 (5 bases). The chain's CDR3 is CSAGRGNSPLHF. CDR3 nucleotide sequence: TGCAGTGCTGGAAGGGGCAATTCACCCCTCCACTTT.